The entry below describes one TCR beta chain. The data were taken from a study of blood T cell repertoires in COVID-19. Study summary: The United States, Italy and Spain were the sources of the acute and convalescent COVID-19 samples. Sample material is recorded as cDNA or gDNA derived from T cells, B-cell-depleted T cells, or PBMCs.

In the source study's methods: Amplified reference gene primers provided the basis for estimating nucleated cell counts. Sequenced by immunoSEQ multiplex PCR; TCRdb stores in-frame clones only, minus some. V and J calls plus clone size are reproduced from that table; the DNA served to infer D and trimming. Here the sample spans 30,000 to 40,000 clones, 82% being singletons. The V gene's germline CDR1 is KGHSH and CDR2 LQKENI. This CDR3 is 17 amino acids long. The junction had 9 bases not matched to a gene; V was cut back by 3 bases and J by 1 base. The chain couples TRBV18 to TRBJ1-2; 9 bases map to TRBD1. Sequencing was carried out using peripheral blood. The receptor's source is a man older than 75 with active or convalescent COVID-19. CDR3 region: CASSPRDRDYVNYGYTF. Written as DNA, the CDR3 is TGTGCCAGCTCACCCCGGGACAGGGATTACGTTAACTATGGCTACACCTTC.